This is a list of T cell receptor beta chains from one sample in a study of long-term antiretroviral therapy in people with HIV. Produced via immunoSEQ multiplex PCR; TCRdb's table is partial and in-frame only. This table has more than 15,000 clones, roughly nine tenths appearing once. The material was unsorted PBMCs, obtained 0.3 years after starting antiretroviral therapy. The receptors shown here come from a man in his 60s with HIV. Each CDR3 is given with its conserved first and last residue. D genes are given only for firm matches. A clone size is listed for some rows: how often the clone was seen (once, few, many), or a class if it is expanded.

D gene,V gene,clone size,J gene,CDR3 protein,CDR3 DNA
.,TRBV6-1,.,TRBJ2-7,CASSEWGGDYEQYF,TGTGCCAGCAGTGAGTGGGGCGGAGACTACGAGCAGTACTTC
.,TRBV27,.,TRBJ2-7,CASSYSPSYEQYF,TGTGCCAGCAGCTATAGCCCCTCCTACGAGCAGTACTTC
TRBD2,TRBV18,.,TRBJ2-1,CASSPVLGGRASYNEQFF,TGTGCCAGCTCACCAGTCTTGGGCGGGAGGGCCTCCTACAATGAGCAGTTCTTC
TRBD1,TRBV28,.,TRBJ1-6,CASIFGTGDQGSPLHF,TGTGCCAGCATCTTCGGAACAGGGGATCAGGGTTCACCCCTCCACTTT
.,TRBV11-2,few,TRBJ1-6,CASSLDGMNSPLHF,TGTGCCAGCAGTTTAGACGGTATGAATTCACCCCTCCACTTT
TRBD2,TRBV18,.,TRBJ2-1,CASSPSGGAAFF,TGTGCCAGCTCACCTAGCGGGGGGGCTGCGTTCTTC
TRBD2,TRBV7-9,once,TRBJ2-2,CASSLIRGRALFGELFF,TGTGCCAGCAGCTTAATTCGCGGGAGGGCCCTATTCGGGGAGCTGTTTTTT
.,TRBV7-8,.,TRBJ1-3,CASSLGRAASIYF,TGTGCCAGCAGCTTAGGTCGGGCAGCCTCCATATATTTT
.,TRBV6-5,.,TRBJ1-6,CASNLLGTFNSPLHF,TGTGCCAGCAATCTATTAGGGACATTTAATTCACCCCTCCACTTT
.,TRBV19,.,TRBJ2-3,CASSKSLQEYSTDTQYF,TGTGCCAGTAGTAAGTCCCTCCAAGAGTATAGCACAGATACGCAGTATTTT
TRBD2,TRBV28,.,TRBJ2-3,CASSLIGRGTDTQYF,TGTGCCAGCAGTTTAATCGGGAGGGGCACAGATACGCAGTATTTT
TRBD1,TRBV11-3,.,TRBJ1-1,CASSLGQGNEAFF,TGTGCCAGCAGCTTAGGACAGGGGAATGAAGCTTTCTTT
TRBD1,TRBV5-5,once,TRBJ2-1,CASSRGDSIYNEQFF,TGTGCCAGCAGCCGAGGGGACAGCATCTACAATGAGCAGTTCTTC
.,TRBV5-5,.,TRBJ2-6,CASSLGPPGANVLTF,TGTGCCAGCAGCTTGGGCCCGCCAGGGGCCAACGTCCTGACTTTC
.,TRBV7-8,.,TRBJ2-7,CASSLRAQAAGRPEQYF,TGTGCCAGCAGCTTAAGAGCCCAGGCAGCGGGTAGGCCCGAGCAGTACTTC
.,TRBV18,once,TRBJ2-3,CASSPKRTADTQYF,TGTGCCAGCTCACCAAAGAGGACAGCAGATACGCAGTATTTT
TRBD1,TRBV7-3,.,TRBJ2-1,CASSQVTGTGENEQFF,TGTGCCAGCAGCCAAGTGACCGGGACAGGGGAAAATGAGCAGTTCTTC
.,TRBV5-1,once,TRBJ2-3,CASCLTKGDTQYF,TGCGCCAGCTGTTTGACCAAGGGAGATACGCAGTATTTT
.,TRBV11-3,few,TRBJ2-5,CASSLHRQETQYF,TGTGCCAGCAGCTTACATAGGCAAGAGACCCAGTACTTC
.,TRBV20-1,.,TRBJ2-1,CSAPGWNEQFF,TGCAGTGCCCCAGGCTGGAATGAGCAGTTCTTC
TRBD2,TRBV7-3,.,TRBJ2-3,CASSPGLAGGTDTQYF,TGTGCCAGCAGCCCGGGACTAGCGGGGGGCACAGATACGCAGTATTTT
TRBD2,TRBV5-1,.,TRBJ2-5,CASSLARTSGGLRQETQYF,TGCGCCAGCAGCTTGGCCAGGACTAGCGGGGGGTTGAGGCAAGAGACCCAGTACTTC
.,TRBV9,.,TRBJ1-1,CASSAGSGGLTEAFF,TGTGCCAGCAGCGCGGGAAGTGGGGGTCTGACTGAAGCTTTCTTT
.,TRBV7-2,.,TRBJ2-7,CASSLANSPGEQYF,TGTGCCAGCAGCTTAGCGAATTCCCCGGGCGAGCAGTACTTC
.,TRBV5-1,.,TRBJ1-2,CASSFWPDPNYGYTF,TGCGCCAGCAGCTTTTGGCCCGACCCTAACTATGGCTACACCTTC